This TCR beta chain was sequenced in a study of sequential checkpoint blockade in melanoma (dated by TCRdb to between 2018 and 2021). Study-level background: Using 1:1 randomization, the trial assigned patients either to first-line nivolumab followed by ipilimumab (arm A) or to ipilimumab followed by nivolumab (arm B). Maintenance nivolumab came after both trial sequences. Overall results and qualifications from the work: The model for predicting response that combines TCR metrics with mutation burden needs to be validated in larger, independent patient cohorts.

Comment on this clone: Its antigen remains unidentified. Base qualities are not recorded, but no much larger clone differs from it by a single base.

There are 17 amino acids in the CDR3, from cysteine to phenylalanine inclusive. Only the CDR3 DNA is retained, 51 bases long and in frame from the first base. Unmatched junction bases come to 14, with V trimmed by 3 bases and J by 7 bases. The germline V gene provides CDR1 MGHRA and CDR2 YSYEKL. TCRbeta CDR3 regions were immunosequenced from genomic DNA with the immunoSEQ Assay. Before high-throughput sequencing, genomic DNA was amplified using bias-controlled multiplex PCR. Regarding the original processing steps: To quantify the absolute abundance of each unique TCRbeta CDR3 region, the sequences were collapsed and filtered. Clonality, defined as 1 minus Pielou's evenness, was calculated using only productive rearrangements. A previously published method was used to identify clones whose frequencies were significantly greater in on-treatment samples than in baseline samples. TCRdb obtained this table from immuneACCESS and retained in-frame rearrangements with V and J assigned. These tables miss some clones; where compared with another copy, unresolved V genes account for less than half of the shortfall, and the remainder is unexplained. The V and J calls and clone size are taken from that table; D and trimming were inferred from the DNA. For this sample the table gives about 40,000 clones, of which 70% to 90% were detected only once. Jointly, the top ten make up 5.5% of the sample.

The sample's treatment or condition label, decoded: randomized to nivolumab then ipilimumab (arm A) or the reverse (arm B). No trial patient had received prior DNA-damaging chemotherapy. A FACS Aria II flow cytometer was used to sort live CD3+CD8+ cells that were negative for CD19 and CD56 from thawed PBMCs. Samples came from patients with melanoma in CheckMate 064, a randomized, open-label phase II trial of sequential checkpoint blockade. Peripheral blood mononuclear cells were collected by leukapheresis, purified using Ficoll-Paque, and frozen in human serum containing roughly 10% DMSO. Purity of sorted blood CD3+CD8+ cells was verified at >95% immediately after sorting, followed by DNA extraction.

This clonotype was sampled from a human donor with melanoma. Recombination joined TRBV4-1 with TRBJ2-1; TRBD2 agrees with 8 junctional bases. The source was CD8+ T cells sorted from blood (inferred from file names), collected from a patient given nivolumab and ipilimumab in sequence. The bases are TGCGCCAGCAGCCACCTATGGGGCGGGAGGAATGATAATGAGCAGTTCTTC. Its protein reads: CASSHLWGGRNDNEQFF.